The 20 T cell receptor beta chains given below trace back to one sample, sequenced in a study of lymphopenia after photon versus proton radiotherapy. TCRdb's copy holds only in-frame clones and misses some; the assay was immunoSEQ multiplex PCR. The sample lists over 50,000 clones, around 85% seen once, with approximately 2.2% in the top ten. The starting material was peripheral blood, obtained from a patient treated with photon-based radiotherapy. These TCRs come from a middle-aged man with gastric cancer.

The J gene is TRBJ1-1, the V gene TRBV30; D is undetermined. Germline CDR1 reads GTSNPN; CDR2 reads SVGIG (reference sequence). CDR3 length: 12 residues. Trimming stripped 5 bases from V and 5 bases from J, with 12 bases between. CDR3 bases: TGTGCCTGGTCCTGGGGAGGGACTGAAGCTTTCTTT. Translation: CAWSWGGTEAFF.

V and J are TRBV5-6 and TRBJ1-2; D is undetermined. Germline V gene data show CDR1 as SGHDT and CDR2 as YYEEEE. This CDR3 is 15 amino acids long. V gave up 2 bases and J gave up 0 bases, with 11 bases separating them. DNA of the CDR3: TGTGCCAGCAGCTTCGTAACAGCGCCTAACTATGGCTACACCTTC. Amino acids: CASSFVTAPNYGYTF.

This sequence joins TRBV19 and TRBJ1-5; 11 bases match TRBD1. In germline, CDR1 is LNHDA, CDR2 SQIVND (reference sequence). The trim removed 5 bases at V and 5 bases at J, leaving 14 bases unmatched. This CDR3 region has 18 residues. The CDR3 spells CASSATLRTGGFYQPQHF. The CDR3 DNA reads TGTGCCAGTAGTGCCACCCTCCGGACAGGGGGCTTCTATCAGCCCCAGCATTTT.

This sequence joins TRBV10-3 and TRBJ2-7; 8 bases are shared with TRBD1. The V and J ends lost 4 bases and 3 bases, in that order; junction bases with no gene match: 2. The CDR3 loop spans 13 amino acids. The germline gives CDR1 ENHRY, CDR2 SYGVKD. CDR3 nucleotide sequence: TGTGCCATCAGTGGACAGGGGCACTACGAGCAGTACTTC. Residues: CAISGQGHYEQYF.

This rearrangement joins TRBV5-1 to TRBJ2-6; D possibly corresponds to TRBD2 (6 bases). Germline CDR1 SGHRS, CDR2 YFSETQ. The CDR3 totals 16 residues. Trimming removed 6 bases at V and 0 bases at J, with 13 bases between. The CDR3 nucleotides read TGCGCCAGCACCCAAACGGGGGTCTCTGGGGCCAACGTCCTGACTTTC. Encoded protein: CASTQTGVSGANVLTF.

The V gene is TRBV14, the J gene TRBJ2-1; 7 bases line up with TRBD1. After removal of 8 bases from V and 9 bases from J, the junction contained 19 bases not matched to a gene. Germline V lookup: CDR1 SGHDN, CDR2 FVKESK. The CDR3 is made up of 16 amino acids. CDR3 region: CASSFLRDSAPREQFF. The CDR3 DNA sequence: TGTGCCAGCTCGTTCCTACGGGACAGCGCCCCCCGTGAGCAGTTCTTC.

The chain couples TRBV19 to TRBJ1-4, with D uncertain. CDR3 length equals 14 residues. V gave up 6 bases and J gave up 5 bases, with 13 bases separating them. In germline, CDR1 is LNHDA, CDR2 SQIVND (reference sequence). CDR3 sequence reads: CASRPPYLNEKLFF. For the CDR3, the DNA is TGTGCCAGTAGACCCCCGTACCTAAATGAAAAACTGTTTTTT.

The gene calls are TRBV6-5 and TRBJ1-1; 9 bases fit TRBD1. The germline gives CDR1 MNHEY, CDR2 SVGAGI. This CDR3 is built from 15 residues. V was clipped by 5 bases and J by 4 bases; unmatched bases: 8. CDR3 amino acids: CASSRGQGKGTEAFF. The CDR3 region has the DNA TGTGCCAGCAGTAGGGGACAGGGAAAAGGCACTGAAGCTTTCTTT.

The sample holds one count of this clone. This sequence joins TRBV27 and TRBJ1-5, with unresolved D. Per the germline V gene, CDR1 is MNHEY and CDR2 is SMNVEV (reference sequence). This CDR3 has 16 amino acids. V was cut by 5 bases and J by 2 bases, with 16 bases left in between. In DNA form, the CDR3 reads TGTGCCAGCAGTCGGTCCCCCGGGGTAGGCAATCAGCCCCAGCATTTT. Amino acids: CASSRSPGVGNQPQHF.

Here the CDR3 DNA reads TGTGCCAGCAGCTTGACAGATTTGTATAATTCACCCCTCCACTTT. This translates into CASSLTDLYNSPLHF. The chain has TRBV5-8 and TRBJ1-6, with unresolved D. CDR1 is SGHTS, CDR2 YDEGEE, per germline. V gave up 1 base and J gave up 4 bases, with 9 bases separating them. CDR3 size: 15 residues.

V is TRBV4-1 and J is TRBJ2-7; D might be TRBD1 (5 bases). V lost 4 bases to trimming and J lost 2 bases, with 15 bases between them. The germline V gene has CDR1 MGHRA and CDR2 YSYEKL. This CDR3 comprises 15 residues. In DNA, the CDR3 is TGCGCCAGCAGCCTGGGCATACAGGCCACCTACGAGCAGTACTTC. This gives the protein CASSLGIQATYEQYF.

The J gene is TRBJ1-2, the V gene TRBV18, with no clear D. The germline V gene has CDR1 KGHSH and CDR2 LQKENI. Between the trimmed V and J ends, which lost 0 bases and 2 bases, there was a span of 10 bases. The CDR3 is made up of 15 amino acids. The CDR3 nucleotides are TGTGCCAGCTCACCACCGATGGGTCCGAACTATGGCTACACCTTC. This gives the protein CASSPPMGPNYGYTF.

This rearrangement joins TRBV6-5 to TRBJ1-4; 7 bases agree with TRBD1. V shed 8 bases, J shed 7 bases, and the junction held 10 bases outside the gene matches. This CDR3 spans 14 amino acids. Germline V gene lookup returns CDR1 MNHEY and CDR2 SVGAGI. CDR3 protein: CASRRGGGVEKLFF. The CDR3 DNA reads as TGTGCCAGCCGACGGGGAGGGGGCGTTGAAAAACTGTTTTTT.

This sequence joins TRBV7-8 and TRBJ1-1; D is uncertain. The CDR3 is made up of 11 amino acids. Trimming pared 3 bases from V and 6 bases from J, leaving 5 bases between. Germline-derived CDR1 and CDR2 are SGHVS and FQNEAQ. The CDR3 nucleotides are TGTGCCAGCAGCTTTCCAGCTGAAGCTTTCTTT. It translates to CASSFPAEAFF.

The genes are TRBV6-1 and TRBJ1-2; 11 bases are a match to TRBD1. V trimming: 1 base; J trimming: 5 bases; junction bases outside the gene matches: 6. This CDR3 is built from 16 residues. Germline V lookup: CDR1 MNHNS, CDR2 SASEGT. The CDR3 sequence: CASSEVVGTGGYGYTF. The CDR3 DNA is TGTGCCAGCAGTGAAGTGGTAGGGACAGGGGGGTATGGCTACACCTTC.

J is TRBJ1-2 and V is TRBV29-1; 11 bases fit TRBD1. The ends lost 5 bases at V and 6 bases at J; junction bases unmatched: 5. In germline, CDR1 is SQVTM, CDR2 ANQGSEA. This CDR3 comprises 13 residues. The CDR3 coding sequence is TGCAGCGTTCCCGGGACAGGGGGAGATGGCTACACCTTC. Translation gives CSVPGTGGDGYTF.

A few counts support this clone. V gene TRBV6-6 combines with J gene TRBJ1-6; no firm D call. CDR3 length: 15 residues. In germline, CDR1 is MNHNY, CDR2 SVGAGI (reference sequence). V lost 6 bases and J lost 3, with 12 bases in between. CDR3 sequence reads: CASSNQVNYNSPLHF. CDR3 bases: TGTGCCAGCAGCAATCAAGTGAACTATAATTCACCCCTCCACTTT.

This clone was found a few times. Other DNA sequences of this sample code for an identical CDR3. The chain carries TRBV9 and TRBJ2-3, with TRBD2 identical over 10 bases. Germline CDR1 SGDLS, CDR2 YYNGEE. The CDR3 totals 16 residues. Unmatched junction bases numbered 7, after V lost 3 bases and J lost 3 bases. CDR3 sequence reads: CASSGLSGGATDTQYF. The CDR3, as DNA: TGTGCCAGCAGCGGCCTGAGCGGGGGGGCGACAGATACGCAGTATTTT. The full variable domain, with the rest looked up from reference TRBV9 and TRBJ2-3, is DSGVTQTPKHLITATGQRVTLRCSPRSGDLSVYWYQQSLDQGLQFLIQYYNGEERAKGNILERFSAQQFPDLHSELNLSSLELGDSALYFCASSGLSGGATDTQYFGPGTRLTVL.

The V gene is TRBV29-1, the J gene TRBJ1-4; the match to TRBD1 covers 8 bases. From germline, CDR1 is SQVTM and CDR2 ANQGSEA. The trim removed 4 bases at V and 7 bases at J, leaving 8 bases unmatched. The CDR3 extends over 14 amino acids. The CDR3 here is CSVVQGQVGEKLFF. The CDR3 nucleotides are TGCAGCGTTGTTCAGGGACAGGTCGGTGAAAAACTGTTTTTT.

V usage is TRBV6-1 and J usage is TRBJ1-5; no definite D call. This CDR3 contains 14 residues. Per the germline V gene, CDR1 is MNHNS and CDR2 is SASEGT. V lost 0 bases and J lost 6, with 9 bases in between. The chain's CDR3 is CASSEARIGQPQHF. CDR3 DNA sequence: TGTGCCAGCAGTGAAGCCCGTATCGGTCAGCCCCAGCATTTT.